Shown below are 4 T cell receptor beta chains from a single sample sequenced in a study of T cell repertoires in cytomegalovirus infection. These receptors are not linked to any known antigen. One entry per CDR3 protein, called by TCRdb with MiXCR from the reads. The table has roughly 160,000 distinct CDR3 sequences, less than 25% seen once. The sequencing here drew on CD8+ T cells from cultured PBMCs, taken from culture after CMV antigen stimulation. The source is a human donor in good health (CMV status not recorded). Some clones in this sample may be carry-over from other donors' samples.

V gene TRBV27 combines with J gene TRBJ2-3; the D is unclear. Looked up from germline, CDR1 is MNHEY and CDR2 is SMNVEV (reference sequence). The CDR3 spans 15 residues. V was pared by 0 bases and J by 0 bases, with 7 bases between. As DNA, the CDR3 is TGTGCCAGCAGTTTATCGTCCGCTAGCACAGATACGCAGTATTTT. Translation gives CASSLSSASTDTQYF.

The V call is TRBV6-2 or TRBV6-3, the J call TRBJ1-2; D is unclear. V lost 2 bases and J 2 bases, leaving 21 bases between the germline ends. Germline lookup yields CDR1 MNHEY and CDR2 SVGEGT. This CDR3 spans 18 amino acids. The CDR3 DNA follows: TGTGCCAGCAGTTACCCATCTTTGAGCTGGGAGAGGAACTATGGCTACACCTTC. Translating it yields CASSYPSLSWERNYGYTF.

The CDR3 DNA follows: TGTGCCAGCAGCATAACAGGGGAGTACACTGAAGCTTTCTTT. As protein: CASSITGEYTEAFF. The rearrangement links TRBV28 to TRBJ1-1; 7 nucleotides agree with TRBD1. With 6 bases clipped from V and 3 bases from J, the junction kept 7 bases outside the gene matches. Germline V gene sequence: CDR1 MDHEN, CDR2 SYDVKM. The CDR3 is made up of 14 amino acids. Full variable domain (missing parts from reference TRBV28 and TRBJ1-1): DVKVTQSSRYLVKRTGEKVFLECVQDMDHENMFWYRQDPGLGLRLIYFSYDVKMKEKGDIPEGYSVSREKKERFSLILESASTNQTSMYLCASSITGEYTEAFFGQGTRLTVV.

This clonotype was counted between two and nine times. The chain uses TRBV4-1 and TRBJ2-3; TRBD1 aligns across 7 bases. Germline V CDR1 and CDR2: MGHRA, YSYEKL. The CDR3 runs 14 residues. V was pared by 5 bases and J by 3 bases, with 5 bases of the junction left unmatched. The CDR3 sequence is CASSVRQGTDTQYF. The CDR3 DNA follows: TGCGCCAGCAGCGTCCGACAGGGAACAGATACGCAGTATTTT.